This T cell receptor beta chain was sequenced during a study of cytomegalovirus exposure and HLA in healthy donors (dated by TCRdb to about 2017). Background on the whole study: An earlier analysis of approximately 590 of the donors reported about 250 Gb of sequence data and roughly 100 million unique TCR beta sequences from around 200 million T cells. Along with the approximately 650-subject first cohort, a separate validation cohort of over a hundred different subjects was used. The study was designed to test whether signatures of past pathogen exposure could be identified by cataloging public T cell receptors. High-throughput TCR immunosequencing, statistical association of individual TCRs with disease status, and machine learning were combined to predict cytomegalovirus infection status. Class I and class II HLA loci were covered by the typing at four-digit resolution. An early release covering 500 to 750 HLA-typed donors comprised approximately 290 gigabases of sequencing data and roughly 85 million unique TCR sequences. A later analysis re-examined previously published TCR beta repertoires from roughly 720 donors and added high-resolution HLA genotyping to investigate patterns of TCR occurrence. An earlier analysis of more than 450 of the donors used high-throughput TCR beta sequencing to judge whether each TCR beta V gene segment behaved as functional or pseudogenic. The later analysis used no new phenotypic data to find candidate immune exposures, relying instead on TCR beta sequences and their occurrence across donors. All discovery cohort repertoires had been generated on a single sequencing platform. Genome-wide SNP genotypes for about three fifths of the roughly 670 donors were used in a later genetic analysis, which treated that subset as a discovery cohort. Among about 400 genotyped donors of the cohort, an average of around 220,000 unique TCR beta nucleotide sequences was sequenced per donor, of which roughly 17% were non-productive. Typing coverage varied by locus: about 620-640 donors for A, B, C, DRB1 and DQB1; more than 500 for DQA1; over 600 for DPA1; fewer than 480 for DPB1. Of the 300 to 400 genotyped donors, approximately 80% fell in the genetic ancestry cluster associated with self-reported Caucasian donors. The study used immunosequencing to profile the T cell repertoires of 670 or so subjects and linked those repertoires to cytomegalovirus serostatus. Roughly five DR-DQ haplotypes were handled as single units for association and clustering, since linkage in the cohort was strong. Donor age, sex, ethnicity and CMV serostatus were collected together with the repertoire data. Findings and caveats that apply to the study as a whole: In a later analysis, HLA-associated TCR beta chains were found to be more clonally expanded and to have lower generation probabilities than equally common non-associated chains. The study listed approximately 150 TCR beta chains as associated with cytomegalovirus. Broadly in line with IMGT annotations, most TCR beta V segments showed up in productive rearrangements about 87% or about 30% of the time in an earlier analysis of around 600 of the donors. Presence/absence analyses assumed roughly uniform sequencing depth across donors, an assumption that may not hold. Some IMGT-functional V segments, including TRBV6-2 and TRBV6-3, could not be told apart with the 87-base-pair reads, so those segments were excluded. A later analysis found that most CMV-associated TCR beta chains appeared HLA-restricted, with HLA associations seemingly driven largely by CMV exposure. A later analysis associated approximately 17,000 TCR beta sequences with specific HLA alleles at a false discovery rate of 0.05. The authors suggested that the approach could potentially be generalized to other disease states and immunological phenotypes. The earlier analysis of a few hundred of the donors excluded 15 to 20 rarely observed V segments, including chromosome 9 orphons, because counts were too low. Correlated functional status among segregating V segments might be attributable to linkage disequilibrium, but an unknown experimental factor could not be ruled out. A later analysis reported that several top co-occurrence clusters appeared linked to parvovirus B19, influenza, CMV and Epstein-Barr virus. In vitro tests confirmed that a few of the cytomegalovirus-associated TCR beta chains recognize cytomegalovirus antigens. The cohort was sequenced for TCR beta chains only, and without alpha or paired-chain data the features that could be detected were limited. A later genetic analysis reported fewer N-insertions in productive TCRs among donors in an Asian-associated ancestry cluster than the approximately 700-donor mean. The classifier was reported to diagnose cytomegalovirus status with high specificity and sensitivity in both the original and validation cohorts. A later analysis found that TCR association rates varied across HLA loci, with DRB1 alleles showing the most associated TCRs and HLA-C alleles the fewest. A further reported finding was that TCR beta sequences accurately predicted the HLA-A and HLA-B alleles for most subjects in the first cohort. A group of highly shared sequence variants was considered likely to be a technical artifact of the sequencing pipeline. Most TCR sequences were observed very rarely across donors, whereas some public TCRs were present in many individuals. When HLA alleles, especially DR and DQ, strongly co-occurred, TCR associations were difficult to assign to individual alleles. Because some donors lacked HLA typing at each locus, the association tests relied only on the typed subset. V-gene and J-gene trimming of TCR beta chains was associated with a missense DCLRE1C variant in a later genetic analysis, and the association was replicated in an independent cohort. Immune exposure information for the cohort was limited to CMV serostatus.

At the junction V is shortened by 6 bases and J by 5 bases; bases outside the gene matches: 5. The CDR3 covers 14 residues, taking in both the cysteine and the phenylalanine. Solely the CDR3 DNA is kept, with 42 bases framed from the first base. For CDR1 and CDR2, the germline V gene lists LGHNT and FRNRAP. Library preparation was by the immunoSEQ multiplex PCR assay. For the multiplex PCR, a mixture combining 60 forward primers for TCR Vbeta segments and 13 reverse primers for TCR Jbeta segments was used. A multiplex PCR assay on genomic DNA amplified the CDR3 region of rearranged TCR beta genes. On the Illumina HiSeq System, the amplified TCR beta libraries were sequenced as 87-base-pair reads. Regarding the original processing steps: Across the roughly 670 repertoires, a later analysis counted tens of millions of unique TCR beta chains, roughly 11 million of which were shared by at least two donors. To remove PCR and sequencing errors, raw reads were error-corrected and collapsed into unique sequences using a nearest-neighbor algorithm that merged closely related sequences. To assign V, D and J gene segments, CDR3 sequences were aligned to IMGT reference sequences. Each retained sequence needed at least a six-nucleotide match to both a V gene segment and a J gene segment. A rearrangement counted as productive if the CDR3 had no stop codons and remained in frame with V and J, and every other rearrangement counted as non-productive. CDR3 was defined by IMGT convention, running from the second conserved V-encoded cysteine to the conserved J-encoded phenylalanine. The earlier analysis of about 500 of the donors excluded sequences that lacked an unambiguous match to a single V gene segment. An earlier analysis of 587 of the donors classified V segments as functional when productive rearrangements were above 56.7% and as segregating when the standard deviation between donors was above 5%. A statistical classification framework was built for diagnosing cytomegalovirus status from the catalog of TCR beta chain sequences. In a later analysis, V and J genes were assigned by comparing TCR nucleotide sequences against IMGT/GENE-DB human TR gene sequences. The TCRdist pipeline was used in a later analysis to assign CDR3 sequences and most-parsimonious VDJ recombination scenarios. In a later analysis, every TCR beta chain was defined by the combination of its CDR3 amino acid sequence and its V-gene family, and reads without a unique V-gene family were dropped. As a way to deal with suspected cross-contamination and a sequencing artifact, a later analysis dropped 640 or so nucleotide sequences that were highly shared and had low generation probability. In a later analysis, a clonal expansion index for each public chain was calculated from normalized within-repertoire ranks of inferred template counts. A later analysis computed generation probabilities with a VDJ recombination model fitted to out-of-frame rearrangements, and checked the results against IGoR. Hypergeometric tests were used in a later analysis to score TCR-TCR, TCR-HLA and TCR-CMV co-occurrence, with a repertoire-size bias correction applied to the TCR pairs. A later analysis estimated false discovery rates by permuting HLA or CMV assignments 20 times. In a later analysis, co-occurring TCRs were grouped using DBSCAN, and TCRdist sequence similarity was added for clustering within HLA-allele-positive subsets. For co-occurrence clustering, repertoires with fewer than 30,000 or more than 120,000 public chains were excluded, along with five repertoires with anomalous nucleotide sharing. TCRdb's version of the immuneACCESS table is confined to in-frame rearrangements and falls short of the full clone set. An unresolved V gene accounts for under half of the shortfall where checked; the remainder is of unknown origin. V, J and clone size are those of that table, while D and trimming were read from the DNA. For this sample there are around 120,000 clones; approximately 66% appear just once. The top ten clones comprise roughly 10% of the sample.

This clone was seen a handful of times. It has no known antigen specificity. Within one base of it there is no much larger clone, and no base qualities were kept. In total, 500 to 700 healthy bone marrow donors made up the cohort. At the time of sampling, all cohort members were nominally healthy, though unrecorded immune exposures were likely present. The donor tested CMV seropositive and was one of the 289 seropositive cohort members. A peripheral blood sample was provided by each donor, and peripheral blood mononuclear cells were used for TCR beta sequencing. The Qiagen DNeasy Blood Extraction Kit was used to extract genomic DNA from the blood cell samples.

The sequenced sample was PBMCs. The sequence derives from a man between 35 and 55 years old in good health and CMV-seropositive. The rearrangement combines TRBV12-5 with TRBJ2-7; TRBD1 fits 12 bases in the junction. Here is the DNA: TGTGCTAGTGGCGCCGGGACAGGGGGCCACGAGCAGTACTTC. It encodes CASGAGTGGHEQYF.